This TCR beta chain was identified in a study of vaccination and CD4 T cells after COVID-19 (dated by TCRdb to between 2021 and 2024). Turning to the overall study: Convalescent patients had a positive SARS-CoV-2 result on nasal swab PCR, and of these patients, several had mild disease and one had severe disease. Post-vaccine blood samples were collected a median of about 72 days after the second vaccine dose, ranging from roughly 14 to 241 days. In the convalescent cohort there were six males and four females, among whom were two Hispanic individuals, seven Caucasians, two Asians and one multiracial person. Each participant got two doses of either the Pfizer-BioNTech BNT162b2 vaccine (n=8) or the Moderna mRNA-1273 vaccine (n=2). A few convalescent patients gave samples both early after vaccination (day 14) and late after vaccination (days 161 to 241). In around nine COVID-19 convalescent patients and a few infection-naive healthy vaccine recipients, the spike-specific CD4+ TCR repertoire before mRNA vaccination was compared with the repertoire after mRNA vaccination. Post-COVID blood samples were collected from convalescent patients a median of roughly 100 days after diagnosis, with a range of about 30 to 161 days. For stimulating the cultures, overlapping spike peptide pools were used, derived from SARS-CoV-2 as well as from the common cold coronaviruses HCoV-NL63, HCoV-OC43 and HCoV-229E. In control cultures, a CEFX viral epitope pool was used as positive control, an HIV-1 Nef peptide pool was used as negative control, or no peptide was added.

The time point label, read with the paper, signifies: late sampling 161 to 241 days after vaccination in a few convalescent patients. The treatment or condition label here, explained by the study, means: approximately 11-day PBMC culture with coronavirus spike peptide pools or control peptides (ViraFEST assay). The study used the ViraFEST assay, which expanded antigen-specific T cells with peptide pools and then identified expanded clonotypes by TCR sequencing. The convalescent patients' positive SARS-CoV-2 PCR tests were from March to December 2020, which was before the Alpha, Beta and Delta variants emerged in the United States. Each well held 2.2 million or so PBMCs cultured in IMDM containing approximately 5.3% human AB serum and approximately 9.8 IU/ml IL-2, with about 9.4 ug/ml peptide pools added. Half of the culture medium was replaced with fresh IL-2-containing medium on days 3 and 7. After roughly 9 days of culture, CD4+ T cells were isolated by negative selection with the EasySep CD4+ T cell isolation kit. Ficoll-Paque Plus gradient centrifugation was used to isolate PBMCs from whole blood, and the isolated PBMCs were then either used fresh or cryopreserved at -140C. In general, triplicate wells were set up for every culture condition.

Beyond this particular receptor, the publication reports: Of the vaccine-specific clones found in convalescent patients, nearly all (304 of 307) were mono-reactive for SARS-CoV-2 spike instead of being cross-reactive with common cold coronaviruses. In convalescent patients, a median about 86% of post-vaccine SARS-CoV-2-reactive clones were detected only after vaccination, suggesting vaccine-specific priming. The median count of SARS-CoV-2-reactive clonotypes went up from around 20 after infection to some 38 after vaccination, although the change was not significant. The number of convalescent patients in the study was relatively small, and the study did not examine early timepoints following natural infection.

This clonotype was counted only a few times. Which antigen it targets is not known. The sample holds no much larger clone one base away, and base qualities are not on file. Via the germline V gene (reference sequence), CDR1 is DFQATT and CDR2 SNEGSKA. The CDR3 starts with the cysteine, ends with the phenylalanine, and has 12 residues. Only the CDR3 DNA stays, 36 bases, in frame from base 1. The V and J ends are trimmed by 5 bases and 6 bases, leaving 13 bases between them. Library preparation employed PCR. TCR sequencing of DNA from cultured CD4+ T cells used the Oncomine TCR Beta short-read assay at the Johns Hopkins FTIC core. The QIAamp micro DNA kit was used to extract genomic DNA from the cultured CD4+ T cells. Oncomine TCR Beta libraries made from cultured CD4+ T cells were pooled using unique dual indexes and sequenced on an Illumina iSeq 100. The study's processing was this. Non-productive sequences were removed, and CDR3s that did not start with C, did not end with F or W, or were shorter than 7 amino acids were discarded. The MANAFEST web application was used to identify antigen-specific clonotypes by comparing peptide-stimulated wells against reference wells and other culture wells. To be called positive, a clone needed an FDR below 0.05, an odds ratio above 5, and a productive frequency above 0.1% in at least two of three replicate wells. Cross-reactive clonotypes were defined as significantly expanded in both SARS-CoV-2 spike wells and at least one common cold coronavirus spike condition. Using R version 3.6.1, CDR3 homology was evaluated through Levenshtein distances (stringdist) along with unrooted phylogenetic trees (ape). The raw public data were reprocessed by TCRdb itself: fastp quality trimming at Q25, MiXCR clonotype calling, in-frame beta chains only. Identical CDR3 protein sequences are pooled into one entry, listed with their most common genes and DNA. TCRdb's processing, not the authors', yielded these V and J calls. For this sample there are some 15,000 distinct CDR3 sequences; approximately 56% appear just once. 15% to 20% of the sample is held by the ten biggest clonotypes.

Sample: CD4+ T cells from blood, cultured in vitro, taken about 7 months after SARS-CoV-2 vaccination. The rearranged chain carries TRBV20-1 and TRBJ1-1; a weak D assignment points to TRBD1 (6 bases agree). The receptor was derived from a human donor who had recovered from COVID-19. The nucleotides are TGCAGTGCTGTAATACAGGGCGCTGAAGCTTTCTTT. Protein translation: CSAVIQGAEAFF.